These T cell receptor beta chains were read from a single sample in a study of T-cell memory formation after mild COVID-19. Via MiXCR, TCRdb re-called the 5' RACE reads, giving one row per CDR3 protein. Altogether roughly 250,000 distinct CDR3 sequences are present, approximately 16% being singletons, with the ten largest covering roughly 3.6%. Sequencing was done on a sample of PBMCs or a T cell subset sorted from them (not recorded which). The source of these receptors is a man aged 18 to 29 who had mild COVID-19 (a few samples of this study predate the infection). Cell type and time point are not known. Both conserved end residues are part of each CDR3. For some rows the clone size is stated as once, few or many, or as a class when expanded; others skip it.

v_call	j_call	clone_size	cdr3_aa
TRBV7-2	TRBJ1-5	few	CASSLGQGQPQHF
TRBV9	TRBJ1-6	NA	CASSVGPGGRPLHF
TRBV28	TRBJ1-3	few	CASSSGDSGNTIYF
TRBV7-7	TRBJ2-2	few	CASSPDDRGTTGNTGELFF
TRBV7-9	TRBJ1-2	few	CASSLPLGGYTF
TRBV5-1	TRBJ1-4	few	CASSLAPDEKLFF
TRBV7-2	TRBJ1-2	few	CASRGSNYGYTF
TRBV14	TRBJ1-4	few	CASSQQFHRVEEKLFF
TRBV6-5	TRBJ2-7	NA	CASSPTGGMSYEQYF
TRBV29-1	TRBJ2-5	NA	CSVELYWGETQYF
TRBV12-3/TRBV12-4	TRBJ1-5	NA	CASRIWDSNQPQHF
TRBV11-2	TRBJ2-1	few	CASSYRGPSSYNEQFF
TRBV28	TRBJ2-1	few	CASGWEDRGRNEQFF
TRBV5-5	TRBJ2-1	many	CASSFGGVYNEQFF
TRBV5-1	TRBJ1-2	few	CASSLDGTGLIGYTF
TRBV12-5	TRBJ2-7	NA	CASGLLVSGWTYEQYF
TRBV6-2/TRBV6-3	TRBJ1-1	NA	CASSSSWDRASGAFF
TRBV4-2	TRBJ2-7	NA	CASSQGTGTDEQYF
TRBV7-2	TRBJ2-7	few	CASSLGSRVLTYEQYF
TRBV5-1	TRBJ2-5	NA	CASSLRGGPIEETQYF
TRBV6-6	TRBJ1-1	few	CASSLLSGNTEAFF
TRBV5-4	TRBJ2-5	NA	CASSPQTSGEETQYF
TRBV10-1	TRBJ2-3	few	CASSESPGRGGDTQYF
TRBV15	TRBJ2-3	NA	CATSRDLVSTDTQYF
TRBV12-2	TRBJ1-5	NA	CASRLRGEVSNQPQHF
TRBV2	TRBJ1-1	NA	CASSVIATSPEAFF
TRBV29-1	TRBJ2-3	NA	CSVATALSTDTQYF
TRBV10-3	TRBJ2-5	few	CATRLTGEETQYF
TRBV5-1	TRBJ2-1	many	CASSLRGAALNEQFF
TRBV6-6	TRBJ1-5	NA	CASSYVGYSNQPQHF
TRBV20-1	TRBJ1-1	few	CSARDLGIDTEAFF
TRBV15	TRBJ2-7	few	CATSRDGSYEQYF
TRBV5-1	TRBJ2-5	few	CASSLDPSGVQETQYF
TRBV5-1	TRBJ2-4	NA	CASSLDGDRGIQYF
TRBV5-5	TRBJ2-7	few	CASSLPGSSSYEQYF
TRBV2	TRBJ1-2	few	CASSGAGHGYTF
TRBV6-6	TRBJ1-3	many	CASRGDTSGNTIYF
TRBV11-1	TRBJ1-1	few	CASSPWTAMNTEAFF
TRBV5-1	TRBJ2-1	many	CASSLALARRQFF
TRBV29-1	TRBJ1-2	NA	CSGGDGGYTF
TRBV20-1	TRBJ2-3	NA	CSAGAGARRDTQYF
TRBV12-3/TRBV12-4	TRBJ2-1	few	CASSISLDQNEQFF
TRBV12-3/TRBV12-4	TRBJ1-1	many	CASRQELNTEAFF
TRBV7-9	TRBJ2-1	few	CASSSRRLAGGLINEQFF
TRBV4-2	TRBJ2-7	many	CASSQGMRGLGEQYF
TRBV7-2	TRBJ1-2	NA	CASSFLGTGGASNYGYTF
TRBV5-1	TRBJ1-1	few	CASSLGQGDMIGTEAFF
TRBV4-2	TRBJ1-1	few	CASSQREGVWTEAFF
TRBV5-1	TRBJ2-3	NA	CASSYRVTDTQYF
TRBV7-3	TRBJ2-2	few	CASSLAGGSGTGELFF
TRBV9	TRBJ2-7	NA	CASSVDSSGYYEQYF
TRBV5-1	TRBJ1-5	NA	CASSLVPGSNQPQHF